This TCR beta chain came from a study of Ad26.COV2.S vaccination and SARS-CoV-2 variants. Study-wide results and limits: Spike-specific responses of CD8+ and CD4+ T cells were reported to display substantial breadth after vaccination.

Using immunoSEQ multiplex PCR, the repertoire was profiled, and TCRdb retains in-frame clones only, with some absent. The sample has 410,000 or so clones; about 90% are singletons. Germline CDR1 reads SGHDN; CDR2 reads FVKESK. The ends lost 4 bases at V and 4 bases at J; junction bases unmatched: 8. The CDR3 runs 15 residues. This sample's treatment: roughly 18 received Ad26.COV2.S at low or high dose, single or two shots; about 5 received placebo; per-sample allocation not given. At day 63 after the first vaccine or placebo injection, samples were drawn. In regard to this clone: Antigen unknown.

This TCR was recovered from a person between 18 and 60 years old who received the Ad26.COV2.S COVID-19 vaccine or a placebo. Sequenced material: peripheral blood, taken in a trial of Ad26.COV2.S vaccine versus placebo. This rearrangement joins TRBV14 to TRBJ2-3; 7 bases line up with TRBD2. CDR3 sequence: CASSLLADGSDTQYF. The CDR3 DNA follows: TGTGCCAGCAGCCTTCTAGCGGACGGATCAGATACGCAGTATTTT.